This T cell receptor (beta chain) was captured in a study of breast tumors, draining lymph nodes, adjacent tissues. General study findings and limits: Compared with lymph nodes, tumors were less diverse; compared with nontumor tissue, more. Luminal-like breast cancer showed significantly greater tumor-nontumor repertoire similarity than basal-like breast cancer did. Findings are consistent with lymph node origin and intratumoral expansion of most tumor T cells.

TCRdb independently ran MiXCR on the multiplex PCR reads; one entry per CDR3 protein. Of under 110,000 distinct CDR3 sequences in the sample, 30% were seen once. V was shortened by 0 bases and J by 0 bases, with 8 bases between the two germline ends. The CDR3 contains 16 residues. CDR1 KGHDR and CDR2 SFDVKD come from the germline V gene. Samples came from axillary lymph nodes draining the breast cancer. This clonotype was picked up many times. Its specificity is not known. The chain employs TRBV24-1 and TRBJ1-3; D not certain. Sample: axillary lymph node tissue. The receptor was derived from a female donor with breast cancer. Some clones in this sample may be carry-over from other donors' samples. For the CDR3, the DNA is TGTGCCACCAGTGATTTGATAAAGAACTCTGGAAACACCATATATTTT. Translated: CATSDLIKNSGNTIYF.